This T cell receptor (beta chain) comes out of a study of T cell responses to AZD1222 COVID-19 vaccine. Whole-study findings and limits: Nearly half of spike-specific TCRs reportedly go after variant regions that carry no mutations. Vaccination with two AZD1222 doses was followed by a rise in Spike-specific TCR breadth and depth. Spike-wide coverage was observed for vaccine-associated CD4 TCRs, with dominant responses at 160-218 and 743-854.

The CDR3 sequence is 17 residues long. The V gene's germline CDR1 is SGHTA and CDR2 FQGTGA. Trimming stripped 1 base from V and 0 bases from J, with 10 bases between. This clone was recorded once. Its antigen is currently unknown. Using immunoSEQ multiplex PCR, the repertoire was profiled, and TCRdb retains in-frame clones only, with some absent. This sample yields under 120,000 clones, of which approximately 96% are seen a single time; around 2% belongs to the top ten. This sequence joins TRBV7-3 and TRBJ2-6; D perhaps matches TRBD2 (6 bases). The starting material was peripheral blood, obtained on day 0 of AZD1222 vaccination. The sequence came from an adult in good health. CDR3 region: CASSLRGTASGANVLTF. DNA of the CDR3: TGTGCCAGCAGCTTAAGGGGGACTGCCTCTGGGGCCAACGTCCTGACTTTC.